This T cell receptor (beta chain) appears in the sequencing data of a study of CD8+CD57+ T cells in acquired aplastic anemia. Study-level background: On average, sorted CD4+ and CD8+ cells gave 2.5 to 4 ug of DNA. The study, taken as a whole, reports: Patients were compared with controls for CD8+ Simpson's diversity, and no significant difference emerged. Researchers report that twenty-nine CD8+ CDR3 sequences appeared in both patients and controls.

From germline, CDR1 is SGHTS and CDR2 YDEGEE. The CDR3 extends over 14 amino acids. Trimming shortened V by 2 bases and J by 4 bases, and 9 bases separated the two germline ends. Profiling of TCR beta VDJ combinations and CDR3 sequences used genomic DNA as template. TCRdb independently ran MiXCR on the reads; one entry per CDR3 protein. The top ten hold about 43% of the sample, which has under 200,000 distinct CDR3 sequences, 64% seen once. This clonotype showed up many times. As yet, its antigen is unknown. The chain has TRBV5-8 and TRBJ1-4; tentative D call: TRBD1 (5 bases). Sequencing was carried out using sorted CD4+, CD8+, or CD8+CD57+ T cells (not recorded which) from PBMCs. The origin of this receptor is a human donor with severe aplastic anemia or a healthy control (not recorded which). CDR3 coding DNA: TGTGCCAGCAGCTTATGGGACGGTAATGAAAAACTGTTTTTT. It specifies CASSLWDGNEKLFF.